This T cell receptor beta chain was captured in a study of cytomegalovirus exposure and HLA in healthy donors. The study, taken as a whole, reports: Researchers left out some V segments, among them TRBV6-2 and TRBV6-3, as indistinguishable. In a later analysis, a missense DCLRE1C variant was linked to TCR beta V- and J-gene trimming.

Note on this clone: The antigen is undetermined.

Donors counted as nominally healthy when sampled, yet unrecorded immune exposures were likely. Germline values: CDR1 SGHKS, CDR2 YYEKEE (reference sequence). The CDR3 has 15 amino acids. After removal of 0 bases from V and 2 bases from J, the junction contained 4 bases not matched to a gene. The PCR employed 60 Vbeta primers together with 13 Jbeta primers. Here immunoSEQ multiplex PCR was the method, and the copy in TCRdb shows in-frame clones only, minus some. The sample lists 150,000 to 200,000 clones, about 88% occurring once. The J gene is TRBJ1-1, the V gene TRBV5-5; TRBD1 aligns across 7 bases. Sequencing was done on a sample of PBMCs. The clonotype comes from a woman under 30 in good health and CMV-seronegative. The CDR3 is CASSLVGQVNTEAFF. Written as DNA, the CDR3 is TGTGCCAGCAGCTTGGTCGGACAGGTTAACACTGAAGCTTTCTTT.